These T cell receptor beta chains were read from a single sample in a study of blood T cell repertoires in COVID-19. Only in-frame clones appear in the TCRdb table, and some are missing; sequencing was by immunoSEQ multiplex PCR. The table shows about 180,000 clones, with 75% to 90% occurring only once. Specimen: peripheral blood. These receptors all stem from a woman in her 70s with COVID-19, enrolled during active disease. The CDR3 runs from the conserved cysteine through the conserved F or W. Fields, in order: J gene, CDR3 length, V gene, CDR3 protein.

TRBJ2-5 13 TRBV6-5 CASSTGYKGTQYF
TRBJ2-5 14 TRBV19 CASSPPGGRETQYF
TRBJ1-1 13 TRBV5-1 CASSLGGNTEAFF
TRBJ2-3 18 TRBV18 CASSPRLTSGRPTDTQYF
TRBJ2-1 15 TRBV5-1 CASSLEPSGVNEQFF
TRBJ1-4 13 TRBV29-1 CSVRTGGDEKLFF
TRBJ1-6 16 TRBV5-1 CASSPGGRVDFSPLHF
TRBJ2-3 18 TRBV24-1 CATSDGGALARFTDTQYF
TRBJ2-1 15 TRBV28 CASRGSLGLVNEQFF
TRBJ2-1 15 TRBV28 CASSLTGGGNNEQFF
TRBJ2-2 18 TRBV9 CASSVVAQGRSNTGELFF
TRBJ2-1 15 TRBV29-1 CSVRRNSGSAGEQFF
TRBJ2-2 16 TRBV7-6 CASSLRAGSGTGELFF
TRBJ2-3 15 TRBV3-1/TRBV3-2 CASSLSSGSTDTQYF
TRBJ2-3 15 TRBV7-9 CASSPDRGGTDTQYF
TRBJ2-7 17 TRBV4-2 CASSQDTPRGLSYEQYF
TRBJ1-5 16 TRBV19 CASSKQVPLGNQPQHF
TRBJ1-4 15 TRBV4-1 CASSRGTGGSEKLFF
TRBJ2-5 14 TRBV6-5 CASTPDWTQETQYF
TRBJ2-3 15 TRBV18 CASSPGLAGTDTQYF
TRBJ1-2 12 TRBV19 CASSIQGRGYTF
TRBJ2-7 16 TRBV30 CACQTGLAGDRHEQYF
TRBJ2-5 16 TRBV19 CASSIRGGFSQETQYF
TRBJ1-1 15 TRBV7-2 CASSLVGRGVTEAFF
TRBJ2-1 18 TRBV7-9 CASSTIMRAGDSYNEQFF
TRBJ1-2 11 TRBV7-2 CASSTGLGYTF
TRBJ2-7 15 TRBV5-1 CASRPTSGATYEQYF
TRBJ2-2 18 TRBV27 CASRRPLTSPLFTGELFF
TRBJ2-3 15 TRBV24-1 CATSDGGRVPDTQYF
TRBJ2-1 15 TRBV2 CASSQQGWQNNEQFF